The source of this T cell receptor (beta chain) is a study of T cells after yellow fever vaccination. One entry per CDR3 protein, called by TCRdb with MiXCR from the 5' RACE reads. The sample lists a few hundred thousand distinct CDR3 sequences; approximately 4% were seen once. This clonotype was found many times. With 4 bases clipped from V and 3 bases from J, the junction kept 5 bases outside the gene matches. The length of the CDR3 is 15 residues. Germline CDR1 reads MGHRA; CDR2 reads YSYEKL. The sequence came from a man aged 18 to 35 who received the YFV17D yellow fever vaccine. The chain couples TRBV4-1 to TRBJ1-5; 8 bases are shared with TRBD1. This sample comprised PBMCs, obtained 5 days after the yellow fever booster vaccination. CDR3 nucleotide sequence: TGCGCCAGCAGCCGAGGACAGGGATCCAATCAGCCCCAGCATTTT. Its protein is CASSRGQGSNQPQHF.